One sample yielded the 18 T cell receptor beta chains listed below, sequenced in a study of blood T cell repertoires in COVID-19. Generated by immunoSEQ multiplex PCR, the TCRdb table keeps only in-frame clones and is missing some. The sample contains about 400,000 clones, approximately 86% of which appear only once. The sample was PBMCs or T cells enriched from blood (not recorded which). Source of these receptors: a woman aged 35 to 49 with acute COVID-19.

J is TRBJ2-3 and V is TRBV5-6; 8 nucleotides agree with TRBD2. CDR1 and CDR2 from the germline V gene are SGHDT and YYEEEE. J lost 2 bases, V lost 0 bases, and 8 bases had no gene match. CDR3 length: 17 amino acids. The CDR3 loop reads CASSLAPGLGDTDTQYF. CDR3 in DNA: TGTGCCAGCAGCTTGGCCCCGGGACTAGGGGACACAGATACGCAGTATTTT.

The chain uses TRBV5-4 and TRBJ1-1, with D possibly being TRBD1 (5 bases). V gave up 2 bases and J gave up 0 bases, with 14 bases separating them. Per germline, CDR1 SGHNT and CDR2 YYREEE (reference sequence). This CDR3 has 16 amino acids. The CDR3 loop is CASSFGGGGLNTEAFF. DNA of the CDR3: TGTGCCAGCAGCTTCGGGGGGGGAGGTTTGAACACTGAAGCTTTCTTT.

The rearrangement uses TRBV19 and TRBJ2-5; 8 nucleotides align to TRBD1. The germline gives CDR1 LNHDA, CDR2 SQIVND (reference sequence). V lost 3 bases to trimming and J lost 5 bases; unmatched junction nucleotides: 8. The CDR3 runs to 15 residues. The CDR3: CASSIRTGSPETQYF. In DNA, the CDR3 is TGTGCCAGTAGTATCCGGACAGGGTCTCCCGAGACCCAGTACTTC.

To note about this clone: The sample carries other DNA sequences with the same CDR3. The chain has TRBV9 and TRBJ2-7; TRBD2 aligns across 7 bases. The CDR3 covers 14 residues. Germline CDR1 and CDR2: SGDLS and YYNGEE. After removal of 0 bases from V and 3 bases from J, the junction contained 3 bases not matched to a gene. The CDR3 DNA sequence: TGTGCCAGCAGCGTAGATCCGGGGGGCTACGAGCAGTACTTC. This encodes CASSVDPGGYEQYF.

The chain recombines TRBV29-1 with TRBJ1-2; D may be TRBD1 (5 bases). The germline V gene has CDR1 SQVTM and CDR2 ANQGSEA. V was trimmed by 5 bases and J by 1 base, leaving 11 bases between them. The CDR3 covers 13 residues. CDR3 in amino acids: CSVQGHVNYGYTF. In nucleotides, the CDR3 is TGCAGCGTTCAAGGACATGTTAACTATGGCTACACCTTC.

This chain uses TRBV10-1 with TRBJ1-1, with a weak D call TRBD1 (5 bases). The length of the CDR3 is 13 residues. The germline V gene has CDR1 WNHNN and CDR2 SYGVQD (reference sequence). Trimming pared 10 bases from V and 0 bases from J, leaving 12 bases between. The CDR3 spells CATVRGMNTEAFF. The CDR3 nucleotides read TGCGCCACAGTTCGGGGGATGAACACTGAAGCTTTCTTT.

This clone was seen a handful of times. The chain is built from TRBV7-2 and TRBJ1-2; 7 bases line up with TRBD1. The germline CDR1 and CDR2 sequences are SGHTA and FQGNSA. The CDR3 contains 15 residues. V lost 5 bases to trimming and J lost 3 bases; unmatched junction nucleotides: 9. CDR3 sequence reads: CASSATGDVDYGYTF. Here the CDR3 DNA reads TGTGCCAGCAGCGCTACAGGGGACGTGGACTATGGCTACACCTTC.

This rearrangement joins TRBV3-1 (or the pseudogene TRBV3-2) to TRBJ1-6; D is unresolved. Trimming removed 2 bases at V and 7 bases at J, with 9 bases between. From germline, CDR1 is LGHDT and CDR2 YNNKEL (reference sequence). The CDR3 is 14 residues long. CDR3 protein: CASSQRGENSPLHF. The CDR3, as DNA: TGTGCCAGCAGCCAAAGAGGAGAGAATTCACCCCTCCACTTT.

CDR3 sequence: CATSDSRGDGEKLFF. In DNA, the CDR3 is TGTGCCACCAGTGATTCCAGGGGGGACGGTGAAAAACTGTTTTTT. V usage is TRBV24-1 and J usage is TRBJ1-4, with 7 bases fitting TRBD1. Losses at the gene ends were 2 bases for V and 7 bases for J; bases not matched to a gene: 6. This CDR3 has 15 amino acids. Germline V gene sequence: CDR1 KGHDR, CDR2 SFDVKD.

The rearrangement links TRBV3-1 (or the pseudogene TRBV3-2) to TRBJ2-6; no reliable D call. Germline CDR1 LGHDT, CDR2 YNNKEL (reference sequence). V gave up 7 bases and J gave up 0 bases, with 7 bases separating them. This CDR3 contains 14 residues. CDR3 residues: CASTDFSGANVLTF. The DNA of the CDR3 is TGTGCCAGCACAGACTTCTCTGGGGCCAACGTCCTGACTTTC.

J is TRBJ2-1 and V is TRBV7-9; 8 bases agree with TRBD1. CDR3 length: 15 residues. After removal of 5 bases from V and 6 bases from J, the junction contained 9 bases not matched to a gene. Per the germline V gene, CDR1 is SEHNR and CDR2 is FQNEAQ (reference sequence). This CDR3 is CASSTQDRGVNEQFF. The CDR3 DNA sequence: TGTGCCAGCAGCACCCAAGACAGGGGAGTCAATGAGCAGTTCTTC.

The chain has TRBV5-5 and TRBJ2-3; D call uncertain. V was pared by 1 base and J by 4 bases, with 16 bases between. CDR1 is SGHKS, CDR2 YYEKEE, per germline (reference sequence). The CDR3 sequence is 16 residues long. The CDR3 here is CASSLRITSAADTQYF. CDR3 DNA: TGTGCCAGCAGCTTGAGAATAACGTCGGCGGCAGATACGCAGTATTTT.

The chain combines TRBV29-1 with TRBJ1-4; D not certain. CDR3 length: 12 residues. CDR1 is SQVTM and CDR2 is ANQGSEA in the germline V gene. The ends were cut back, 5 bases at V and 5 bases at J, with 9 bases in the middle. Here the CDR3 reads CSVRRENEKLFF. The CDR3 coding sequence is TGCAGCGTTAGGAGGGAGAATGAAAAACTGTTTTTT.

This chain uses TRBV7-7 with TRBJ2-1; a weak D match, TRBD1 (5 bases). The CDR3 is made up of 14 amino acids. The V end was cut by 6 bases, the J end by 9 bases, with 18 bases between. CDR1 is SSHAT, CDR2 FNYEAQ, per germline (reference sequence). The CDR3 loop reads CASSYSHDRGEQFF. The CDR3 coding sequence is TGTGCCAGCAGTTATTCTCACGACAGAGGTGAGCAGTTCTTC.

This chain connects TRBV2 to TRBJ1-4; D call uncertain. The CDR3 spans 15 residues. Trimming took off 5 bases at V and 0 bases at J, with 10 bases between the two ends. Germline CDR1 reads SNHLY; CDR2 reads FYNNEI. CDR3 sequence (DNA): TGTGCCAGCAGTATAAGAGTTGCAACTAATGAAAAACTGTTTTTT. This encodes CASSIRVATNEKLFF.

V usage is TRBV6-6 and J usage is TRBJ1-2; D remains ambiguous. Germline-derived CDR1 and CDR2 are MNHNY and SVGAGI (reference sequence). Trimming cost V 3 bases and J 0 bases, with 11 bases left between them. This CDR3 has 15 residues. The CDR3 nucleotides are TGTGCCAGCAGTTATATTCAGATACCTAACTATGGCTACACCTTC. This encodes CASSYIQIPNYGYTF.

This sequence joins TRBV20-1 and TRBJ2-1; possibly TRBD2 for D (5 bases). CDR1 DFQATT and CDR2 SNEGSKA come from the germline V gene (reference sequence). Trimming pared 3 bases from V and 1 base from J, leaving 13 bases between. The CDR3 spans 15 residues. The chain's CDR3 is CSASPSTRSYNEQFF. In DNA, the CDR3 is TGCAGTGCTAGTCCTAGCACCCGATCCTACAATGAGCAGTTCTTC.

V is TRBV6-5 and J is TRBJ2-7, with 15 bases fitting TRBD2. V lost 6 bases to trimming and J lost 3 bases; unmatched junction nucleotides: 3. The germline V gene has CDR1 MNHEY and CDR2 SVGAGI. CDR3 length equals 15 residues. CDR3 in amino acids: CASRGTSGGYYEQYF. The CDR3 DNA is TGTGCCAGCAGAGGGACTAGCGGGGGGTACTACGAGCAGTACTTC.